The clone carrying this T cell receptor beta chain was counted only a few times. Sequencing used immunoSEQ v3.0 at survey level. Data came from immunoSEQ multiplex PCR; TCRdb stores just in-frame clones and leaves some out. This sample has 22,000 or so clones, with roughly 75% found just once. This entry belongs to a study of long-term antiretroviral therapy in people with HIV. After removal of 5 bases from V and 4 bases from J, the junction contained 5 bases not matched to a gene. CDR1 is SGHRS, CDR2 YFSETQ, per germline. The length of the CDR3 is 13 residues. The chain links TRBV5-1 to TRBJ1-2, with 7 bases aligning to TRBD1. The sequencing used unsorted PBMCs, collected 2.9 years after starting antiretroviral therapy. The clonotype originates from a woman in her 30s with HIV. The CDR3 loop is CASRGGTVYGYTF. As DNA, the CDR3 is TGCGCCAGCAGGGGGGGGACAGTCTATGGCTACACCTTC.